This passage covers 24 T cell receptor beta chains from one sample sequenced in a study of shared clonotypes between healthy human individuals. Some clones are missing from TCRdb's copy, which holds only in-frame ones; the method was immunoSEQ multiplex PCR. The sample carries hundreds of thousands of clones, around 80% recorded once. Sequencing used PBMCs. The source of these receptors is a woman aged 40 to 50 in good health. Some clones in this sample may be carry-over from other donors' samples.

The chain uses TRBV27 and TRBJ2-1; D unresolved. Trimming took off 2 bases at V and 0 bases at J, with 11 bases between the two ends. The CDR3 is made up of 16 amino acids. Looked up from germline, CDR1 is MNHEY and CDR2 is SMNVEV (reference sequence). The DNA for the CDR3 is TGTGCCAGCAGTTTAGCGCTCTCGAGCTCCTACAATGAGCAGTTCTTC. Protein sequence: CASSLALSSSYNEQFF.

The chain uses TRBV4-1 and TRBJ2-7; D is possibly TRBD1 (6 bases). This CDR3 has 14 amino acids. V was cut by 4 bases and J by 1 base, with 11 bases left in between. CDR1 and CDR2 from the germline V gene are MGHRA and YSYEKL. The CDR3 nucleotides read TGCGCCAGCAGCCGAGAGGACAGATCCTACGAGCAGTACTTC. It specifies CASSREDRSYEQYF.

This chain uses TRBV10-3 with TRBJ2-1, with TRBD1 as a possible D gene (6 bases). CDR1 and CDR2 from the germline V gene are ENHRY and SYGVKD. The V and J ends lost 6 bases and 4 bases respectively, with 16 bases between them. The CDR3 has 15 residues. For the CDR3, the DNA is TGTGCCATCAGCCGGGACACGACTCAATACAATGAGCAGTTCTTC. This sequence encodes CAISRDTTQYNEQFF.

This clone has at least ten counts. V usage is TRBV28 and J usage is TRBJ1-2; maybe TRBD1 (6 bases). V lost 5 bases to trimming and J lost 6 bases, with 13 bases between them. Germline CDR1 reads MDHEN; CDR2 reads SYDVKM. CDR3 length: 13 amino acids. This CDR3 is CASSNPNRDGYTF. CDR3 nucleotides: TGTGCCAGCAGTAACCCTAACAGGGATGGCTACACCTTC.

The CDR3 is CASSEPSHEAFF. In DNA, the CDR3 is TGTGCCAGCAGCGAACCATCTCATGAAGCTTTCTTT. This chain uses TRBV21-1 with TRBJ1-1. TRBV21-1 constitutes a pseudogene. This CDR3 comprises 12 residues.

The chain combines TRBV7-7 with TRBJ2-7; TRBD2 matches at 7 bases. The CDR3 is 14 amino acids. The V and J ends lost 1 base and 7 bases, in that order; junction bases with no gene match: 7. CDR1 SSHAT and CDR2 FNYEAQ come from the germline V gene (reference sequence). CDR3 protein: CASSLGGTGGEQYF. The DNA for the CDR3 is TGTGCCAGCAGCTTAGGAGGCACCGGGGGGGAGCAGTACTTC.

For this clone: This may be a read error: a much more frequent sequence differs by one nucleotide. The chain is built from TRBV7-9 and TRBJ1-5; D ambiguous. The CDR3 spans 14 residues. V lost 2 bases and J lost 0, with 5 bases in between. From germline, CDR1 is SEHNR and CDR2 FQNEAQ (reference sequence). The CDR3 sequence: CASSLQFSNQPQHF. CDR3 bases: TGTGCCAGCAGCTTACAGTTTAGCAATCAGCCCCAGCATTTT.

The CDR3 is CASSVTMNQPQHF. For the CDR3, the DNA is TGTGCCAGCAGTGTAACGATGAATCAGCCCCAGCATTTT. This chain uses TRBV2 with TRBJ1-5; D unclear. Germline CDR1 and CDR2: SNHLY and FYNNEI. V was pared by 4 bases and J by 4 bases, with 8 bases between. The CDR3 runs to 13 residues.

V and J are TRBV9 and TRBJ2-3; 9 bases align to TRBD2. V was pared by 3 bases and J by 2 bases, with 7 bases of the junction left unmatched. Germline V gene lookup returns CDR1 SGDLS and CDR2 YYNGEE. The CDR3 sequence is 16 residues long. The CDR3 is CASSGGLASATDTQYF. The CDR3 region has the DNA TGTGCCAGCAGCGGTGGACTAGCGTCGGCCACAGATACGCAGTATTTT.

V is TRBV7-9 and J is TRBJ2-5; TRBD1 matches at 10 bases. The J call may be in error: the DNA end matches TRBJ2-7 better. This CDR3 contains 15 residues. Germline loops: CDR1 SEHNR, CDR2 FQNEAQ (reference sequence). For the CDR3, the DNA is TGTGCCAGCAGCTTAACCGGGACAGGGGAGTACGAGCAGTACTTC. It codes for CASSLTGTGEYEQYF.

The chain employs TRBV7-2 and TRBJ2-3, with D perhaps matching TRBD2 (5 bases). The CDR3 length is 14 residues. Germline values: CDR1 SGHTA, CDR2 FQGNSA. Trimming left V 5 bases short and J 5 bases short, with 14 bases between. CDR3 nucleotide sequence: TGTGCCAGCAGCGCCTCTGCGGGCCTAGATACGCAGTATTTT. Protein: CASSASAGLDTQYF.

This clone appeared a few times. J is TRBJ2-2 and V is TRBV6-6; D is uncertain. The CDR3 length is 14 residues. CDR1 and CDR2 from the germline V gene are MNHNY and SVGAGI (reference sequence). Deletions cut 6 bases from V and 4 bases from J, with 12 bases between. DNA for the CDR3: TGTGCCAGCAGAGACGGGCGTTCCACCGGGGAGCTGTTTTTT. As protein: CASRDGRSTGELFF.

The count of this clone is one. The chain joins TRBV7-9 to TRBJ2-1; no reliable D call. The CDR3 length is 14 residues. V lost 4 bases and J lost 8, with 15 bases in between. CDR1 is SEHNR and CDR2 is FQNEAQ in the germline V gene (reference sequence). The CDR3 loop reads CASSSGPLVDEQFF. CDR3 coding DNA: TGTGCCAGCAGCTCCGGGCCCCTAGTGGATGAGCAGTTCTTC.

The chain couples TRBV10-3 to TRBJ1-4; D possibly corresponds to TRBD1 (5 bases). The V end was cut by 2 bases, the J end by 7 bases, with 8 bases between. This CDR3 region has 13 residues. CDR1 and CDR2 from the germline V gene are ENHRY and SYGVKD. The CDR3 sequence: CAISEAGTEKLFF. In DNA, the CDR3 is TGTGCCATCAGTGAGGCAGGGACTGAAAAACTGTTTTTT.

This clone was counted once. V and J are TRBV2 and TRBJ2-2, with D possibly TRBD2 on 6 matching bases. Looked up from germline, CDR1 is SNHLY and CDR2 is FYNNEI. The V end lost 10 bases, the J end lost 6 bases, and 18 bases lay between the germline ends. This CDR3 is 14 amino acids long. CDR3 nucleotide sequence: TGTGCCAACTCCAACCGGGACTTCTCCGGGGAGCTGTTTTTT. It codes for CANSNRDFSGELFF.

The table lists this clone with a few counts. This chain joins TRBV28 and TRBJ2-2, with no clear D. The germline V and J ends were trimmed by 5 bases and 1 base, with 17 bases remaining between them. Germline assignment: CDR1 MDHEN and CDR2 SYDVKM. CDR3 length: 17 amino acids. The CDR3 spells CASSLPFGRVNTGELFF. In nucleotides, the CDR3 is TGTGCCAGCAGTCTACCCTTTGGTAGGGTGAACACCGGGGAGCTGTTTTTT.

This clone was seen a handful of times. V usage is TRBV30 and J usage is TRBJ2-7; 9 positions agree with TRBD1. After removal of 1 base from V and 3 bases from J, the junction contained 19 bases not matched to a gene. The CDR3 spans 19 residues. Germline assignment: CDR1 GTSNPN and CDR2 SVGIG (reference sequence). The CDR3 nucleotides are TGTGCCTGGAGTGCCCACAGGGGGCGCGGAATTAATAGCCTCTACGAGCAGTACTTC. Amino acid sequence: CAWSAHRGRGINSLYEQYF.

Notes on this clone: In the same sample, other DNA sequences code for this CDR3. The V and J genes are TRBV2 and TRBJ2-1; D may be TRBD2 (5 bases). The CDR3 length is 14 residues. V shed 3 bases and J shed 4 bases, with 10 bases lying between them. Looked up from germline, CDR1 is SNHLY and CDR2 is FYNNEI. The CDR3 is CASSDRTGYNEQFF. Written as DNA, the CDR3 is TGTGCCAGCAGTGACAGGACGGGGTACAATGAGCAGTTCTTC.

The rearrangement links TRBV15 to TRBJ1-5; TRBD1 aligns across 8 bases. The CDR3 runs to 15 residues. J was trimmed by 4 bases and V by 5 bases; bases with no gene match: 7. CDR1 and CDR2 (germline): LNHNV, YYDKDF (reference sequence). Here the CDR3 reads CATSGDRIWNQPQHF. The CDR3 DNA reads as TGTGCCACCAGCGGGGACAGGATATGGAATCAGCCCCAGCATTTT.

This sequence joins TRBV7-2 and TRBJ1-4, with D possibly matching TRBD1 (5 bases). V lost 5 bases to trimming and J lost 5 bases, with 18 bases between them. This CDR3 comprises 16 residues. Germline CDR1 and CDR2: SGHTA and FQGNSA. CDR3 DNA sequence: TGTGCCAGCAGCCGAGGAGGGGCAGGGATAAATGAAAAACTGTTTTTT. Protein product: CASSRGGAGINEKLFF.

V gene TRBV7-9 combines with J gene TRBJ1-1, with TRBD1 matching 9 bases. The J segment lost 5 bases and the V segment lost 3 bases, leaving 10 bases of the junction unmatched. CDR1 SEHNR and CDR2 FQNEAQ come from the germline V gene (reference sequence). This CDR3 has 16 residues. The CDR3 DNA reads as TGTGCCAGCAGCTTGGGACAGGGATTTTTCATAACTGAAGCTTTCTTT. Translation gives CASSLGQGFFITEAFF.

Details on this clone: The same CDR3 arises from other DNA sequences in this sample as well. The chain is built from TRBV9 and TRBJ1-5, with unresolved D. Germline CDR1 is SGDLS and CDR2 is YYNGEE. Trimming removed 0 bases at V and 7 bases at J, with 11 bases between. The length of the CDR3 is 14 residues. CDR3 protein: CASSVGGGSQPQHF. As DNA, the CDR3 is TGTGCCAGCAGCGTAGGAGGTGGGTCCCAGCCCCAGCATTTT.

The gene calls are TRBV28 and TRBJ1-2; 7 nucleotides match TRBD1. The CDR3 sequence is 15 residues long. Germline CDR1 reads MDHEN; CDR2 reads SYDVKM. Trimming removed 2 bases from V and 6 bases from J; junction bases left unmatched: 9. The CDR3 protein is CASSLRGRGSNGYTF. The CDR3 DNA follows: TGTGCCAGCAGTTTACGGGGCAGGGGGAGTAATGGCTACACCTTC.

V is TRBV7-3 and J is TRBJ2-3; possible D gene TRBD2, 6 bases. This CDR3 has 15 residues. V lost 1 base, J lost 1 base, and 9 bases lay in between. CDR1 and CDR2 from the germline V gene are SGHTA and FQGTGA. The CDR3 DNA sequence: TGTGCCAGCAGCTTAATGGGGGGTGGCACAGATACGCAGTATTTT. Translating it yields CASSLMGGGTDTQYF.